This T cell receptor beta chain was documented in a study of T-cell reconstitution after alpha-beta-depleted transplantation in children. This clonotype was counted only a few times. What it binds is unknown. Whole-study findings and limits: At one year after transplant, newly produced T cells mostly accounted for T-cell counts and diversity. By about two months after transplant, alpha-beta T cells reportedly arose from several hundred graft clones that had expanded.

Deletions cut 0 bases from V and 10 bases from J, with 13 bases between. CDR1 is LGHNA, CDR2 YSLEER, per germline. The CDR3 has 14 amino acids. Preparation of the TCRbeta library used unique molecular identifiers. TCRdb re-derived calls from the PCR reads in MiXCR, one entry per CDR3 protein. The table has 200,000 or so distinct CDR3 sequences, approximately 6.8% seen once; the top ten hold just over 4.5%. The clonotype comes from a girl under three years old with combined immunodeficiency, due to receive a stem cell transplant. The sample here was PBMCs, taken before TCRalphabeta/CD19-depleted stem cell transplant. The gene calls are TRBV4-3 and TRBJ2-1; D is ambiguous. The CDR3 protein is CASSQDVVSPEQFF. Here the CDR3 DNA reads TGCGCCAGCAGCCAAGACGTAGTCTCCCCGGAGCAGTTCTTC.